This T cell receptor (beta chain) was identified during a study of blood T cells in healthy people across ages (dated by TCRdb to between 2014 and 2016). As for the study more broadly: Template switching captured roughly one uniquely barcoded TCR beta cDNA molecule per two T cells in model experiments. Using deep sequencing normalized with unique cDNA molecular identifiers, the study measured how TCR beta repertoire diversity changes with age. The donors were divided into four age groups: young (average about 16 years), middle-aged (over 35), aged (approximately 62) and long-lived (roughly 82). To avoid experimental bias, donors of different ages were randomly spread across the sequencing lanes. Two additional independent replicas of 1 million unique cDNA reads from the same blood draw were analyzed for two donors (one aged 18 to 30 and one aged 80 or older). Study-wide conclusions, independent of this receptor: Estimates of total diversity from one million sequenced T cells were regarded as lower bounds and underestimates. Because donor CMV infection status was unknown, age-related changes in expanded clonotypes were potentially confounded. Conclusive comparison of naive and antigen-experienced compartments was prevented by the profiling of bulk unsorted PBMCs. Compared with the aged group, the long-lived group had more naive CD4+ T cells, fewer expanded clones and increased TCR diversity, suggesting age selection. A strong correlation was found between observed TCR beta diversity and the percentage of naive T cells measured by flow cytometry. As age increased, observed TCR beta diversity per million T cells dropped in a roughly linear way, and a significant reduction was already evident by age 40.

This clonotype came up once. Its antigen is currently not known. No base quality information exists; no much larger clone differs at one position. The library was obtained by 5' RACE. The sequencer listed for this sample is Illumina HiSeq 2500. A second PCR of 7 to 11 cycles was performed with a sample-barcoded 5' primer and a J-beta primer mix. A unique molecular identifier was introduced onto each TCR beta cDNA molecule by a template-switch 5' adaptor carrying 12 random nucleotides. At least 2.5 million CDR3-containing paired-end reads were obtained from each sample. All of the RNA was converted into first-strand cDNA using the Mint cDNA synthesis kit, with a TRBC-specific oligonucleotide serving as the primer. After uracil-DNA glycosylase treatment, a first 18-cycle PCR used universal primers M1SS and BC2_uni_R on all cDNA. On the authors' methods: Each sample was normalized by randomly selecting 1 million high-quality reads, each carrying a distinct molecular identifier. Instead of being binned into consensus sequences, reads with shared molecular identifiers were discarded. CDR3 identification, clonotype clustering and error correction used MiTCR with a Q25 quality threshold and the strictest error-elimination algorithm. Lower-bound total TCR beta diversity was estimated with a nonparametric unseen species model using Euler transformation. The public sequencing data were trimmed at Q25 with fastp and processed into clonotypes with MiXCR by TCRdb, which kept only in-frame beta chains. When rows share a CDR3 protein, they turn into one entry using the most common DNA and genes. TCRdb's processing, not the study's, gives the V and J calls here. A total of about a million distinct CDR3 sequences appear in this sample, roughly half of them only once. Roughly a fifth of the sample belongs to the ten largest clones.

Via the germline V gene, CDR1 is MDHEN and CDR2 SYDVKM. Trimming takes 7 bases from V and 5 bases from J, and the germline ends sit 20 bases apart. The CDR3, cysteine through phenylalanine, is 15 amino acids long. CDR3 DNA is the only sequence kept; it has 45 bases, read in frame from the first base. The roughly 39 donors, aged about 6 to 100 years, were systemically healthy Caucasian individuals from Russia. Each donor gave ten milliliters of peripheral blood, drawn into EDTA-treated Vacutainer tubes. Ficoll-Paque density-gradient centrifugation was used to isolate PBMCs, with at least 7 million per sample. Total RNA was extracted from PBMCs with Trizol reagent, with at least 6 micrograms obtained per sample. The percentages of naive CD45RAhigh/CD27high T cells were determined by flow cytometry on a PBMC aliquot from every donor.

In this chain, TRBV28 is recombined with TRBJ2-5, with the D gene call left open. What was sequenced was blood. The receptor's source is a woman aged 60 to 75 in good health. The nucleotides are TGTGCCAGCACCCTACCCTCTCGTGGTTTGGAGACCCAGTACTTC. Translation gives CASTLPSRGLETQYF.